This TCR beta chain was obtained from a study of blood T cell repertoires in COVID-19. Whole-study context: Samples of COVID-19 (acute and convalescent) were obtained from the United States, Italy and Spain.

Produced via immunoSEQ multiplex PCR; TCRdb's table is partial and in-frame only. The sample records about 14,000 clones, roughly 90% being singletons. Germline V gene sequence: CDR1 SGHDN, CDR2 FVKESK. CDR3 size: 17 residues. Trimming removed 1 base from V and 0 bases from J, with 16 bases in between. This sequence originates from a human donor in a cohort sampled during active COVID-19. What was sequenced was peripheral blood. The chain couples TRBV14 to TRBJ2-7, with a tentative D call TRBD2 (6 bases). The CDR3 bases are TGTGCCAGCAGCCAAGGGAGGGACTTACCGGACTCCTACGAGCAGTACTTC. This translates into CASSQGRDLPDSYEQYF.